This T cell receptor (beta chain) was recovered during a study of T cells in Graves' hyperthyroidism and ophthalmopathy. This clonotype appeared once. Antigen unknown. The study's findings and limits: For ophthalmopathy, model prediction preceded onset by a median roughly 5.9 months.

V lost 8 bases and J lost 11, with 25 bases in between. The germline gives CDR1 SQVTM, CDR2 ANQGSEA. CDR3 length: 14 residues. RNA transcripts yielded amplified TCR beta CDR3 regions. With the HTBI primer set, the TCR CDR3 went through a first round of RT-PCR. TCRdb ran MiXCR on the multiplex PCR reads and lists one entry per CDR3 protein. The sample has 610,000 or so distinct CDR3 sequences, roughly 46% seen once; the top ten hold about 8.3%. Participants, patients aged 18 to 65, had newly diagnosed hyperthyroidism with a duration under 2 months. Clinical symptoms, serum thyroxine, TRAb, thyroid ultrasound and orbital computed tomography established diagnosis.

Sequenced input: peripheral blood or thyroid tissue (not recorded which). J is TRBJ1-5 and V is TRBV29-1; D uncertain. This TCR was recovered from a woman in her late teens or twenties with Graves' hyperthyroidism. In DNA form, the CDR3 reads TGCAGCAGTGAAGCGGAGGTCCCGCCGCCGGCCCAGCATTTT. The encoded protein is CSSEAEVPPPAQHF.